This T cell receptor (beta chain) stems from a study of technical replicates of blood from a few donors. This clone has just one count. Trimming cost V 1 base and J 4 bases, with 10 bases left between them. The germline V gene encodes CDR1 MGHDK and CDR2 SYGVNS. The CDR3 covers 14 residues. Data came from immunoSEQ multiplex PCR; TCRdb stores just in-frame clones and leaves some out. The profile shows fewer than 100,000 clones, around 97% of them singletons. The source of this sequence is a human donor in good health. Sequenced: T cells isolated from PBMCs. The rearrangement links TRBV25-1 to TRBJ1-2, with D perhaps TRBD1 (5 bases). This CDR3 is CASSESGTAYGYTF. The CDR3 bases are TGTGCCAGCAGTGAATCGGGGACTGCCTATGGCTACACCTTC.